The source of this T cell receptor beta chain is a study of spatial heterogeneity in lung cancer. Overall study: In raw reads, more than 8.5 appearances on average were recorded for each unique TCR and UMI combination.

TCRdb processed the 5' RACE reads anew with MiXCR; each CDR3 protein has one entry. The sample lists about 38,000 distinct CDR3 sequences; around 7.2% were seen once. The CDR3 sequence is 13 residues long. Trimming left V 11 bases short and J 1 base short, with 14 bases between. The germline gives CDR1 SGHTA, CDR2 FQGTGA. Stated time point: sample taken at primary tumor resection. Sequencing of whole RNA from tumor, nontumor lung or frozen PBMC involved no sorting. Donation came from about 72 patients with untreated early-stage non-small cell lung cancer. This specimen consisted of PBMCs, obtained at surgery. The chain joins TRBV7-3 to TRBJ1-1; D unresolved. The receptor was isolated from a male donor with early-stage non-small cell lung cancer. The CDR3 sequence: CACCGGPNTEAFF. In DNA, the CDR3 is TGTGCCTGCTGTGGAGGGCCGAACACTGAAGCTTTCTTT. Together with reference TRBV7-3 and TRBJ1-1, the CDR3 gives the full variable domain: GAGVSQTPSNKVTEKGKYVELRCDPISGHTALYWYRQSLGQGPEFLIYFQGTGAADDSGLPNDRFFAVRPEGSVSTLKIQRTERGDSAVYLCACCGGPNTEAFFGQGTRLTVV.